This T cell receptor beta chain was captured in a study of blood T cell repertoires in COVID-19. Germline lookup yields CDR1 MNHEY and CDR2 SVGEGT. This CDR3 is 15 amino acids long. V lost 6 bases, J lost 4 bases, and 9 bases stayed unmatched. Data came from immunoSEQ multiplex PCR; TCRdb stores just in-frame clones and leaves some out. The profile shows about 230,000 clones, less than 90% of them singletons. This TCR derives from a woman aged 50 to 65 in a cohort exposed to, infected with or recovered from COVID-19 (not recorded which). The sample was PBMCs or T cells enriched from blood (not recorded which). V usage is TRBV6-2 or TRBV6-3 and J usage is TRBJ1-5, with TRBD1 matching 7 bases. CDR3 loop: CASSRRTGMNQPQHF. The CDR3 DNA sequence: TGTGCCAGCAGCAGGAGGACAGGTATGAATCAGCCCCAGCATTTT.